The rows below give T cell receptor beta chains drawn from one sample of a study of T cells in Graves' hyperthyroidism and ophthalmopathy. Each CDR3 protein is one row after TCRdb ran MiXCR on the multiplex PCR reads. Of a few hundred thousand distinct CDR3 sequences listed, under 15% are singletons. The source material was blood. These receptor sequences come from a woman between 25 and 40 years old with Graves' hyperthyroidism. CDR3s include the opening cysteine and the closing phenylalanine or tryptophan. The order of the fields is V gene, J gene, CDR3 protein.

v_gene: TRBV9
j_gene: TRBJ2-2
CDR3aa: CASSVGVGTGELFF

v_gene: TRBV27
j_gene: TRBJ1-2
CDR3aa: CASSLEGWDSPYGYTF

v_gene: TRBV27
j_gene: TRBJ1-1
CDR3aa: CASSLRPPENTEAFF

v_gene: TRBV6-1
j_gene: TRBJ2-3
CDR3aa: CASSSDVSSTDTQYF

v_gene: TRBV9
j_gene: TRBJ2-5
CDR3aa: CASSVGLREGQETQYF

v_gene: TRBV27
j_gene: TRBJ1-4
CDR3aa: CASSLSPGGNEKLFF

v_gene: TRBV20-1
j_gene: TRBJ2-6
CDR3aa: CSAPLAGAGANVLTF

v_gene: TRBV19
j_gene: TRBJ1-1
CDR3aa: CASSIWQGIEAFF

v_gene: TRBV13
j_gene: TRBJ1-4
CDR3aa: CASSLGSGTANEKLFF

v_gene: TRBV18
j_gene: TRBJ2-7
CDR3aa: CASSTSDRPSDEQYF

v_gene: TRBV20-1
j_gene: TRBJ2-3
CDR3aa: CSATRSREALLDTQYF

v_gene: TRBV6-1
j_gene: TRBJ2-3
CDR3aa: CASGRTSRGDTQYF

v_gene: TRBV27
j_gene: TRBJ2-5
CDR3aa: CASSTGTLAGEETQYF

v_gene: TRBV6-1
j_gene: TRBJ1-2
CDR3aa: CASSRNSIAPYGYTF

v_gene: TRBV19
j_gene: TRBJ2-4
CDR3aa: CASSKMELAKNIQYF

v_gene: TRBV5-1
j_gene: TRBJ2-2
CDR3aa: CASSQQGITGELFF

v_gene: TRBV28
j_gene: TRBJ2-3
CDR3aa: CATTSPTDTQYF

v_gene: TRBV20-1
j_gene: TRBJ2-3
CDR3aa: CSASVRVGTDTQYF

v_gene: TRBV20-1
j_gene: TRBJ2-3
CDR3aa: CSANLGSLTDTQYF

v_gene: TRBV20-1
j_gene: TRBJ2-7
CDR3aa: CSASHGREVLEQYF

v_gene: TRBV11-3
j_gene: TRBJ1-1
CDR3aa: CASSLEENTEAFF

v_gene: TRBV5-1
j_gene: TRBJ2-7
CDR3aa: CASSLGDSGYYEQYF

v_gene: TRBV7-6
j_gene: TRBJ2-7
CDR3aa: CASTPTGRGGYEQYF

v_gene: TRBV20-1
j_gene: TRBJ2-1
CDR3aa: CSAREAKRLSSYNEQFF

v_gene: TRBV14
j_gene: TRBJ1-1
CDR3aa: CASSQEMNTEAFF

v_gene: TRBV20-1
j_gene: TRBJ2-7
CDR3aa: CSARDLRVLTEQYF

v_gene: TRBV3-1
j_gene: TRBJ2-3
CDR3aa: CASALAGGTDTQYF

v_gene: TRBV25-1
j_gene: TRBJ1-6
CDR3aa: CASSPPGAPLHF

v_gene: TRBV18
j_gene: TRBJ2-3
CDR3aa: CASSPNRGDTQYF

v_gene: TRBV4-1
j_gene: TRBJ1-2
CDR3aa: CASSPAGSDGYTF

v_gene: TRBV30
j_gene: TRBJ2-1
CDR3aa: CAWSVDRVRPYNEQFF

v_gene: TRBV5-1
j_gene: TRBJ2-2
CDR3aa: CASSLAVGTGELFF

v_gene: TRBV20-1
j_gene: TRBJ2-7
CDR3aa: CSASSGSIYEQYF

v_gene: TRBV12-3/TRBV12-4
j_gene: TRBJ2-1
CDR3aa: CASSTGSYNEQFF

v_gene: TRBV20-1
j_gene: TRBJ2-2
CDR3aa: CSARDLLAGGTNTGELFF

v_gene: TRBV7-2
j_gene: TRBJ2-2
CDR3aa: CASSFGLAGGPSTGGLFF

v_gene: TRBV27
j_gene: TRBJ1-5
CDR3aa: CASSRDRGRQPQHF

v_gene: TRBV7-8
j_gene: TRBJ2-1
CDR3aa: CASSLRGSSIEQFF

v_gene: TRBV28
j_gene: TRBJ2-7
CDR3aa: CGSGRAPYEQYF

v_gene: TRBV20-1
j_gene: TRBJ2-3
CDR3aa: CSASGTSGRGADTQYF

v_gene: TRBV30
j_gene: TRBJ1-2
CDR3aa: CAWSLGFGANYGYTF

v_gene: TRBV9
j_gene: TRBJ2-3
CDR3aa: CASSVGRQYTDTQYF

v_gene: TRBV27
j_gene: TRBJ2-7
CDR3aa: CASSFSNPTNEQYF

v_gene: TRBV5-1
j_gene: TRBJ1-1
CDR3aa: CASSTAGTGQTEAFF

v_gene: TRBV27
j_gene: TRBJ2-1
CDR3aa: CARPGPNNEQFF

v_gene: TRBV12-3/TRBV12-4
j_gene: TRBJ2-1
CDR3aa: CASSPTGSSFDEQFF

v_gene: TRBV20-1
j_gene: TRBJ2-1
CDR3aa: CSAEGGRNEQFF

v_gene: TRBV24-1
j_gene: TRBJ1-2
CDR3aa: CATLRETYGYTF

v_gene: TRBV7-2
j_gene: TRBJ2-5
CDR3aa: CASSLSQATQYF

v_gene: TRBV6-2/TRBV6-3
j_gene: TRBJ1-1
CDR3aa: CASSASRTGAPNTEAFF

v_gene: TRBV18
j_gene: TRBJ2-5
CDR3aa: CASSPQTGSGETQYF

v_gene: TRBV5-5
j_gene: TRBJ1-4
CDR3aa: CASSLLGPGNEKLFF

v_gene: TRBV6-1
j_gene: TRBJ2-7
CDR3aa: CASRKHGTYEQYF

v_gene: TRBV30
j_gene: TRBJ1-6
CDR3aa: CAWTKTGGSYNSPLHF

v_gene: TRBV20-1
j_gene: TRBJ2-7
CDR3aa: CSARATSRGSYEQYF

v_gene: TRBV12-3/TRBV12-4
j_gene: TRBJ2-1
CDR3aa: CASSSPGTSGNNEQFF

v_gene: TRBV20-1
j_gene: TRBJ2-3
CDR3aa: CSARMGAGTDTQYF

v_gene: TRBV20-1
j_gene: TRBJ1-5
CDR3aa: CSARAPGGGPNQPQHF

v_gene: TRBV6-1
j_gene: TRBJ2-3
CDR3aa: CASIEPGLAGSDTQYF

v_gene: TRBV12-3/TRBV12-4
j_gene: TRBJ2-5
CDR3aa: CASRPPASGQETQYF